This T cell receptor (beta chain) was captured in a study of shared clonotypes between healthy human individuals. CD45RO-negative, CCR7-selected cells formed the naive CD8 fraction, which excluded terminally differentiated effector memory CD45RA+ cells. Every contributor of samples was a Caucasian grown-up residing in Nashville, Tennessee. Original processing notes: As immunoSEQ supplied junction-only sequences (without quality scores), filtering differed. The data were produced by immunoSEQ multiplex PCR, yet TCRdb's version contains in-frame clones alone and is incomplete. Clonal size and the V and J genes are those of that table, whereas D and trimming came from the DNA. This repertoire shows about 1,800,000 clones, just under 95% found once; its top ten account for 0.9% to 1.5%. Concerning this clone: The antigen remains undetermined.

The CDR3 runs to 16 residues. J lost 1 base, V lost 4 bases, and 5 bases had no gene match. Germline-derived CDR1 and CDR2 are SEHNR and FQNEAQ (reference sequence). Study-level results: Larger estimated richness was generally recorded for naive subsets relative to memory subsets. Few donors restricted represented genetic and exposure-history diversity.

Sequencing was done on a sample of naive CD8+ T cells sorted from blood. The TCR comes from a man younger than 30 in good health. The chain carries TRBV7-9 and TRBJ2-3, with 10 bases that match TRBD2. In DNA, the CDR3 is TGTGCCAGCAGCTCACCGGGACTAGCGCGCACAGATACGCAGTATTTT. The encoded protein is CASSSPGLARTDTQYF.